The sequence of this T cell receptor beta chain was determined in a study of shared clonotypes between healthy human individuals. Across the whole study: Each donor's CD4 naive and CD4 memory cells filled three plates apiece, CD8 naive two, and CD8 memory one.

Study-level findings and limits: Memory subsets had estimated richness that was generally smaller than that of naive subsets.

The split of CD4+ cells yielded CD45RA+ naive and CD45RA-negative memory subsets. Template for every sorted-subset replicate PCR totaled about 200 ng DNA, around 32,000 T cell genomes. Assay: immunoSEQ multiplex PCR; the TCRdb copy retains only in-frame clones and omits some. The data contain 1,400,000 or so clones, 98% of them singletons. On this clone: The antigen remains undetermined.

Per germline, CDR1 KGHSH and CDR2 LQKENI. The CDR3 covers 16 residues. Trimming cost V 2 bases and J 0 bases; bases outside gene matches: 5. This receptor was obtained from a man in his thirties or forties in good health. Specimen: naive CD4+ T cells sorted from blood. Stated subset: CD45RA+ positively selected. The chain employs TRBV18 and TRBJ2-3; 7 bases line up with TRBD2. The CDR3 sequence: CASSPSSGASTDTQYF. CDR3 sequence (DNA): TGTGCCAGCTCACCATCAAGCGGGGCCAGCACAGATACGCAGTATTTT.